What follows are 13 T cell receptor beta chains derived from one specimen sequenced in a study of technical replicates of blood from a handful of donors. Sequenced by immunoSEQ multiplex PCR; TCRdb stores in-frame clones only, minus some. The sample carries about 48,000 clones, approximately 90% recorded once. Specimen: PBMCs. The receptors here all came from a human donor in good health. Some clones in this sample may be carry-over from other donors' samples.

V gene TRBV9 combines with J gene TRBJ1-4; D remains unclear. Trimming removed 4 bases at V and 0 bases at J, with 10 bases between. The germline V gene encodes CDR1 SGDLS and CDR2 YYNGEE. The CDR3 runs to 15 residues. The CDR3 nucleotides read TGTGCCAGCAGCTTAACACCTGCAACTAATGAAAAACTGTTTTTT. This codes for CASSLTPATNEKLFF.

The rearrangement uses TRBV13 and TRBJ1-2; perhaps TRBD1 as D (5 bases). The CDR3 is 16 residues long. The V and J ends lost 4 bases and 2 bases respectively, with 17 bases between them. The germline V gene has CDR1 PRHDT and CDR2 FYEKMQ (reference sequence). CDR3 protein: CASSSKTRALNYGYTF. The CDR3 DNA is TGTGCCAGCAGCTCAAAGACCAGGGCCTTGAACTATGGCTACACCTTC.

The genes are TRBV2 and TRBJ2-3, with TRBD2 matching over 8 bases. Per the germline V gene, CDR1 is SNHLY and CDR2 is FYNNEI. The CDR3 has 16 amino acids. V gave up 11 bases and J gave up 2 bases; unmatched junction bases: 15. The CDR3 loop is CASTSQALADTDTQYF. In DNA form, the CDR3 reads TGTGCCTCTACCTCGCAGGCACTAGCGGACACAGATACGCAGTATTTT.

The DNA of the CDR3 is TGCGCCAGCAGCTTGGTGACTAGCGGGGAGTACGAGCAGTACTTC. This encodes CASSLVTSGEYEQYF. V gene TRBV5-1 combines with J gene TRBJ2-7; TRBD2 agrees at 11 bases. The CDR3 covers 15 residues. Germline values: CDR1 SGHRS, CDR2 YFSETQ. J was trimmed by 4 bases and V by 0 bases; bases with no gene match: 3.

CDR3 DNA sequence: TGTGCCAGCAGCTTAGTCCAGGGCAGTTCACCCCTCCACTTT. It is translated as CASSLVQGSSPLHF. This chain connects TRBV7-2 to TRBJ1-6; perhaps TRBD1 as D (5 bases). CDR1 SGHTA and CDR2 FQGNSA come from the germline V gene. The CDR3 has 14 amino acids. V was clipped by 1 base and J by 9 bases, with 10 bases between them.

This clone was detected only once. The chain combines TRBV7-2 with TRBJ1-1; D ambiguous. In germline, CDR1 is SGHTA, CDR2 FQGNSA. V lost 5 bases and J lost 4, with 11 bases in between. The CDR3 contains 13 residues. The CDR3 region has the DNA TGTGCCAGCAGCCTCGGGTTGGGCACTGAAGCTTTCTTT. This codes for CASSLGLGTEAFF.

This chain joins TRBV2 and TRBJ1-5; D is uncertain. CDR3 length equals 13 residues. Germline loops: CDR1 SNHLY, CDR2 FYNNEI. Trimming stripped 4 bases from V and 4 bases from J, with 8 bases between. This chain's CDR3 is CASSVVENQPQHF. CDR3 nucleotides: TGTGCCAGCAGTGTGGTGGAGAATCAGCCCCAGCATTTT.

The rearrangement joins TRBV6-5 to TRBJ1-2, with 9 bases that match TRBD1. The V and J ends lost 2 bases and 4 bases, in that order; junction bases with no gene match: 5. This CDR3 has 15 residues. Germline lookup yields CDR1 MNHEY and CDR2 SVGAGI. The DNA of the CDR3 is TGTGCCAGCAGTTACCTGGACAGGGGCGGCTATGGCTACACCTTC. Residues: CASSYLDRGGYGYTF.

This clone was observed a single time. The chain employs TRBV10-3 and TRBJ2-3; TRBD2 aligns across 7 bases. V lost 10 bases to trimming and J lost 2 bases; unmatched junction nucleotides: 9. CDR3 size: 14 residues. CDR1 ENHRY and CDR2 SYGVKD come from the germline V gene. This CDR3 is CASFGDYLTDTQYF. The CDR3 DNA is TGTGCCAGCTTCGGGGACTACCTCACAGATACGCAGTATTTT.

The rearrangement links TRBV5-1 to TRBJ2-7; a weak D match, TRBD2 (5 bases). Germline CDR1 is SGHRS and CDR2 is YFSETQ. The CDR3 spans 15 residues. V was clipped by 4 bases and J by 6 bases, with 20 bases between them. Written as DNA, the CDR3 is TGCGCCAGCAGCGAGGGCCAGGTTTCAGTTGGCGAGCAGTACTTC. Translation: CASSEGQVSVGEQYF.

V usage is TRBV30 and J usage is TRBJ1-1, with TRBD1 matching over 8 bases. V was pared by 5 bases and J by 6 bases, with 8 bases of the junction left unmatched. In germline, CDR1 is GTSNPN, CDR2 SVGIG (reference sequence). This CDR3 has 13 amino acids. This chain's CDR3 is CAWEGQGSSEAFF. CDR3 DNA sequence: TGTGCCTGGGAAGGACAGGGAAGTTCTGAAGCTTTCTTT.

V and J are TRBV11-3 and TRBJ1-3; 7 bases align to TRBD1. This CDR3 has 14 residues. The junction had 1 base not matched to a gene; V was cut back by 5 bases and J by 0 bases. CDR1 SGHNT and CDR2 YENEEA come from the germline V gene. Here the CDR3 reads CASSDRASGNTIYF. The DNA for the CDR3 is TGTGCCAGCAGCGACAGGGCCTCTGGAAACACCATATATTTT.

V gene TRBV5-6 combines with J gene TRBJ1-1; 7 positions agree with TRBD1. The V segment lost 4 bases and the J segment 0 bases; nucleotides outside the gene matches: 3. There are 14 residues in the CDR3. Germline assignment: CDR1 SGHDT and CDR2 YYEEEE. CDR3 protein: CASSPTGLNTEAFF. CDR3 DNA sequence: TGTGCCAGCAGCCCGACAGGGCTGAACACTGAAGCTTTCTTT.